Listed here are 27 T cell receptor beta chains from one sample, sequenced in a study of blood T cells in healthy people across ages. Next came a second PCR, run for roughly 6 to 11 cycles, which used a sample-barcoded 5' primer along with a J-beta primer mix. In TCRdb, the 5' RACE reads were re-called with MiXCR into one record per CDR3 protein. This table holds some 1.5 million distinct CDR3 sequences, 28% found once. Sequenced input: blood. All receptors derive from a woman aged 25 to 39 in good health.

This clonotype appeared a few times. This chain links TRBV7-9 with TRBJ1-2; D might be TRBD1 (5 bases). Germline V gene sequence: CDR1 SEHNR, CDR2 FQNEAQ (reference sequence). Deletions cut 5 bases from V and 8 bases from J, with 24 bases between. The CDR3 contains 16 residues. Here the CDR3 DNA reads TGTGCCAGCAGCGTCGAGTCCAGGGACCGCGTCGGCGGCTACACCTTC. It yields the protein CASSVESRDRVGGYTF.

Comments on this clonotype: A single base separates this from a much larger clone, so it may be a read error. The rearrangement links TRBV29-1 to TRBJ2-1; the D gene is possibly TRBD1 (6 bases). Germline values: CDR1 SQVTM, CDR2 ANQGSEA. V was trimmed by 7 bases and J by 10 bases, leaving 14 bases between them. This CDR3 region has 11 residues. Here the CDR3 reads CSEVTQGEQFF. Written as DNA, the CDR3 is TGCAGCGAGGTAACCCAGGGGGAGCAGTTCTTC.

Comment on this clonotype: Since no conserved phenylalanine or tryptophan closes the CDR3, a read error is the likely cause. V gene TRBV12-3 or TRBV12-4 combines with J gene TRBJ1-1; 8 bases are shared with TRBD1. V trimming: 7 bases; J trimming: 11 bases; junction bases outside the gene matches: 15. This CDR3 has 14 amino acids. CDR3 in amino acids: CASTPGRGRGDAFC. For the CDR3, the DNA is TGTGCCAGCACCCCGGGCAGGGGGCGCGGGGACGCTTTCTGT.

This clonotype was found a few times. V usage is TRBV7-9 and J usage is TRBJ1-2; possibly TRBD1 for D (5 bases). CDR3 length: 14 amino acids. Germline V CDR1 and CDR2: SEHNR, FQNEAQ (reference sequence). Trimming took 3 bases from V and 3 from J, leaving 11 bases between them. The CDR3 nucleotides read TGTGCCAGCAGCTTTTCTACAGGAGACTATGGCTACACCTTC. Translating it yields CASSFSTGDYGYTF.

The rearrangement uses TRBV5-1 and TRBJ2-5, with D perhaps TRBD1 (7 bases). The germline gives CDR1 SGHRS, CDR2 YFSETQ. CDR3 length equals 14 residues. V was trimmed by 5 bases and J by 4 bases, leaving 15 bases between them. Written as DNA, the CDR3 is TGCGCCAGCAGGGGGGGACAGCCTGCAGAGACCCAGTACTTC. Protein sequence: CASRGGQPAETQYF.

This clonotype was observed at least ten times. This rearrangement joins TRBV7-6 to TRBJ2-7; D might be TRBD1 (6 bases). V lost 0 bases and J 6 bases, leaving 12 bases between the germline ends. The CDR3 runs to 14 residues. Germline-derived CDR1 and CDR2 are SGHVS and FNYEAQ. CDR3: CASSLAGGRGEQYF. The CDR3 bases are TGTGCCAGCAGCTTAGCTGGAGGCAGGGGCGAGCAGTACTTC.

This clonotype has only a few counts. The chain links TRBV20-1 to TRBJ2-3; D is possibly TRBD2 (5 bases). Germline V lookup: CDR1 DFQATT, CDR2 SNEGSKA (reference sequence). There are 14 residues in the CDR3. Trimming removed 1 base at V and 0 bases at J, with 8 bases between. The CDR3 coding sequence is TGCAGTGCTAGAGGTAGCGTGAGCACAGATACGCAGTATTTT. This codes for CSARGSVSTDTQYF.

The V call is TRBV20-1, the J call TRBJ2-7; TRBD1 is a possible D gene (5 bases). Germline values: CDR1 DFQATT, CDR2 SNEGSKA (reference sequence). V lost 3 bases and J 3 bases, leaving 9 bases between the germline ends. The CDR3 is 12 amino acids. CDR3 amino acids: CSARGQGYEQYV. CDR3 DNA sequence: TGCAGTGCTAGGGGTCAGGGCTACGAGCAGTACGTC.

The chain combines TRBV5-4 with TRBJ1-1; D gene unclear. The CDR3 has 13 residues. V was shortened by 5 bases and J by 0 bases, with 8 bases between the two germline ends. Germline values: CDR1 SGHNT, CDR2 YYREEE (reference sequence). In DNA form, the CDR3 reads TGTGCCAGCAGAGATTGGATGAACACTGAAGCTTTCTTT. Amino acid sequence: CASRDWMNTEAFF.

V is TRBV20-1 and J is TRBJ2-5; 10 bases are shared with TRBD2. Judging by the DNA end, TRBJ2-7 fits better; the J call may be wrong. The CDR3 runs 15 residues. Germline CDR1 is DFQATT and CDR2 is SNEGSKA (reference sequence). The CDR3 sequence: CSAGDPLAGRDEQYF. The CDR3 nucleotides are TGCAGTGCTGGGGACCCACTAGCGGGAAGGGACGAGCAGTACTTC.

The chain carries TRBV9 and TRBJ2-5; D gene unclear. CDR1 and CDR2 from the germline V gene are SGDLS and YYNGEE. V dropped 0 bases and J dropped 0 bases, with 9 bases sitting between them. The CDR3 sequence is 15 residues long. CDR3 DNA: TGTGCCAGCAGCGTAGATGGGGTCAACCAAGAGACCCAGTACTTC. Amino acids: CASSVDGVNQETQYF. Drawing the rest from reference TRBV9 and TRBJ2-5, the complete variable domain is DSGVTQTPKHLITATGQRVTLRCSPRSGDLSVYWYQQSLDQGLQFLIQYYNGEERAKGNILERFSAQQFPDLHSELNLSSLELGDSALYFCASSVDGVNQETQYFGPGTRLLVL.

This clonotype was counted at least ten times. This rearrangement joins TRBV15 to TRBJ1-4; D remains unclear. The CDR3 has 14 residues. Germline CDR1 is LNHNV and CDR2 is YYDKDF (reference sequence). V dropped 0 bases and J dropped 8 bases, with 10 bases sitting between them. DNA of the CDR3: TGTGCCACCAGCAGAGATGGGAGAGGGGAAAAACTGTTTTTT. Translation gives CATSRDGRGEKLFF.

This clonotype was seen only a few times. The chain couples TRBV4-2 to TRBJ1-1; D is undetermined. Germline V CDR1 and CDR2: LGHNA, YNFKEQ. V was clipped by 1 base and J by 11 bases, with 8 bases between them. The CDR3 consists of 11 residues. CDR3 in amino acids: CASSQGPGAFF. The CDR3 coding sequence is TGTGCCAGCAGCCAAGGGCCTGGGGCTTTCTTT.

The chain has TRBV3-1 and TRBJ2-1; 8 nucleotides agree with TRBD2. V was pared by 5 bases and J by 4 bases, with 7 bases of the junction left unmatched. From germline, CDR1 is LGHDT and CDR2 YNNKEL (reference sequence). The CDR3 runs to 15 residues. CDR3 loop: CASSKAAGAYNEQFF. The DNA of the CDR3 is TGTGCCAGCAGCAAGGCAGCGGGGGCGTACAATGAGCAGTTCTTC.

The CDR3 bases are TGTGCCAGCAGCCGACGGGACGGGACTAGCGGGCAGAACACCGGGGAGCTGTTTTTT. It encodes CASSRRDGTSGQNTGELFF. The chain has TRBV7-9 and TRBJ2-2; TRBD2 matches at 12 bases. In germline, CDR1 is SEHNR, CDR2 FQNEAQ (reference sequence). The CDR3 runs to 19 residues. Unmatched junction bases numbered 11, after V lost 5 bases and J lost 1 base.

The CDR3 is CASSWAGSTNEKLFF. The CDR3 DNA sequence: TGTGCCAGCAGCTGGGCAGGGTCAACTAATGAAAAACTGTTTTTT. J is TRBJ1-4 and V is TRBV11-2, with a weak D call TRBD1 (5 bases). The CDR3 totals 15 residues. Germline assignment: CDR1 SGHAT and CDR2 FQNNGV. V lost 4 bases, J lost 0 bases, and 9 bases lay in between.

Many counts were recorded for this clonotype. The chain recombines TRBV5-6 with TRBJ2-1, with 9 nucleotides matching TRBD2. The CDR3 is made up of 20 amino acids. CDR1 SGHDT and CDR2 YYEEEE come from the germline V gene. V lost 6 bases, J lost 8 bases, and 27 bases stayed unmatched. The CDR3 sequence is CASTFAAGGPNVVGGHEQFF. For the CDR3, the DNA is TGTGCCAGCACGTTTGCTGCGGGGGGGCCGAACGTAGTGGGAGGCCATGAGCAGTTCTTC.

At least ten counts were recorded for this clonotype. The chain links TRBV20-1 to TRBJ1-6; 7 bases map to TRBD1. Per the germline V gene, CDR1 is DFQATT and CDR2 is SNEGSKA (reference sequence). With 5 bases clipped from V and 10 bases from J, the junction kept 8 bases outside the gene matches. The CDR3 has 13 residues. CDR3 sequence reads: CSAYSGGGSPLHF. Written as DNA, the CDR3 is TGCAGTGCTTACTCAGGGGGAGGATCACCCCTCCACTTT.

This clonotype came up many times. The chain is built from TRBV5-1 and TRBJ2-7; D is ambiguous. The CDR3 covers 14 residues. V gave up 4 bases and J gave up 1 base, with 12 bases separating them. In germline, CDR1 is SGHRS, CDR2 YFSETQ. DNA of the CDR3: TGCGCCAGCAGCCCTCCGGACGGGTCCTACGAGCAGTACTTC. This translates into CASSPPDGSYEQYF.

This chain connects TRBV12-3 or TRBV12-4 to TRBJ2-3, with 9 bases lining up with TRBD2. V was pared by 6 bases and J by 0 bases, with 13 bases of the junction left unmatched. This CDR3 comprises 18 residues. The CDR3 coding sequence is TGTGCCAGCAGCCCCAGCGGGAGGAGTCCAACTAGCACAGATACGCAGTATTTT. Amino acid sequence: CASSPSGRSPTSTDTQYF.

A word on this clonotype: At one end the junction does not follow the germline gene, possibly because of a read error. The chain joins TRBV9 to TRBJ1-5; unclear D gene. The CDR3 runs to 14 residues. Germline values: CDR1 SGDLS, CDR2 YYNGEE. The CDR3 DNA reads as TGTGCCAGCAGCGTAAAGGGTAGCGATCAGCCCCAGCATTTT. As protein: CASSVKGSDQPQHF.

The chain has TRBV12-3 or TRBV12-4 and TRBJ1-1; possibly TRBD1 for D (6 bases). V lost 6 bases and J lost 4, with 15 bases in between. The length of the CDR3 is 14 residues. The CDR3 DNA is TGTGCCAGCAGCTCCGGACAGCGGGTCACTGAAGCTTTCTTT. Translated: CASSSGQRVTEAFF.

V gene TRBV10-3 combines with J gene TRBJ2-7; a possible D gene is TRBD1 (5 bases). The CDR3 is made up of 13 amino acids. Per germline, CDR1 ENHRY and CDR2 SYGVKD. The ends were cut back, 5 bases at V and 1 base at J, with 9 bases in the middle. In nucleotides, the CDR3 is TGTGCCATCAGTTTTGACAGATCCTACGAGCAGTACTTC. Translating it yields CAISFDRSYEQYF.

This clonotype was counted a few times. V is TRBV20-1 and J is TRBJ1-4; D is unclear. CDR3 size: 13 residues. Germline V gives CDR1 DFQATT, CDR2 SNEGSKA (reference sequence). Between the trimmed V and J ends, which lost 6 bases and 2 bases, there was a span of 10 bases. CDR3 nucleotides: TGCAGTGCCTCCCCGGGGACTAATGAAAAACTGTTTTTT. This translates into CSASPGTNEKLFF.

This clonotype was counted a few times. J is TRBJ2-3 and V is TRBV12-3 or TRBV12-4; 7 bases match TRBD2. The CDR3 has 14 amino acids. V lost 6 bases, J lost 4 bases, and 7 bases stayed unmatched. Here the CDR3 reads CASSRGGSADTQYF. DNA of the CDR3: TGTGCCAGCAGCCGCGGGGGTAGCGCAGATACGCAGTATTTT.

This clonotype was found a few times. The chain is built from TRBV28 and TRBJ2-7; D is unresolved. V was trimmed by 3 bases and J by 2 bases, leaving 11 bases between them. The CDR3 extends over 14 amino acids. Germline values: CDR1 MDHEN, CDR2 SYDVKM. CDR3 region: CASSFSTPPYEQYF. CDR3 coding DNA: TGTGCCAGCAGTTTTTCGACACCTCCCTACGAGCAGTACTTC.

This clonotype was counted a few times. V gene TRBV2 combines with J gene TRBJ2-2, with TRBD2 identical over 8 bases. This CDR3 has 14 residues. The V and J ends lost 8 bases and 5 bases, in that order; junction bases with no gene match: 7. The V gene's germline CDR1 is SNHLY and CDR2 FYNNEI. The CDR3 coding sequence is TGTGCCAGCCGGAGCGGGGGAGGAACCGGGGAGCTGTTTTTT. This translates into CASRSGGGTGELFF. The full variable domain, its missing parts supplied by reference TRBV2 and TRBJ2-2, is EPEVTQTPSHQVTQMGQEVILRCVPISNHLYFYWYRQILGQKVEFLVSFYNNEISEKSEIFDDQFSVERPDGSNFTLKIRSTKLEDSAMYFCASRSGGGTGELFFGEGSRLTVL.